Following are 23 T cell receptor beta chains from one sample sequenced in a study of untreated major depressive disorder. Study-wide results and caveats: Compared with controls, depressed patients showed more TRBV05-01 (Vbeta 5.1) usage in CD4+ T cells.

The antigens these receptors bind are not known. Here immunoSEQ multiplex PCR was the method, and the copy in TCRdb shows in-frame clones only, minus some. In the table there are about 25,000 clones, about 91% of which are singletons. Sequencing was done on a sample of CD4+ T cells from PBMCs. These receptor sequences come from a woman aged 25 to 39 with major depressive disorder.

J is TRBJ1-5 and V is TRBV7-2, with D hard to call. V shed 5 bases and J shed 4 bases, with 9 bases lying between them. Germline V lookup: CDR1 SGHTA, CDR2 FQGNSA. The CDR3 is 13 amino acids. Here the CDR3 DNA reads TGTGCCAGCAGCGGGGAGGCAAATCAGCCCCAGCATTTT. Translating it yields CASSGEANQPQHF.

The rearrangement links TRBV7-2 to TRBJ2-3; D gene ambiguous. Trimming stripped 5 bases from V and 6 bases from J, with 6 bases between. The CDR3 has 11 residues. CDR1 and CDR2 from the germline V gene are SGHTA and FQGNSA. The CDR3 protein is CASSGQDTQYF. CDR3 in DNA: TGTGCCAGCAGCGGGCAGGATACGCAGTATTTT.

The J gene is TRBJ2-7, the V gene TRBV5-1; 8 bases map to TRBD1. CDR3 size: 14 residues. Trimming at V came to 9 bases and at J to 4 bases, leaving 12 bases not matched to a gene. Germline-derived CDR1 and CDR2 are SGHRS and YFSETQ. CDR3 residues: CATHFGQGGYEQYF. In DNA, the CDR3 is TGCGCCACCCATTTCGGACAGGGTGGGTACGAGCAGTACTTC.

The chain joins TRBV18 to TRBJ1-4, with no clear D. Trimming took 5 bases from V and 0 from J, leaving 7 bases between them. CDR3 length: 14 amino acids. Per germline, CDR1 KGHSH and CDR2 LQKENI. CDR3 in amino acids: CASSEGATNEKLFF. CDR3 coding DNA: TGTGCCAGCTCAGAGGGAGCAACTAATGAAAAACTGTTTTTT.

This chain links TRBV2 with TRBJ2-7; 7 positions agree with TRBD2. The germline gives CDR1 SNHLY, CDR2 FYNNEI. This CDR3 region has 15 residues. The V gene end was trimmed by 2 bases and the J gene end by 2 bases; junction bases not matched to a gene: 6. CDR3 residues: CASSEFAGETYEQYF. In DNA, the CDR3 is TGTGCCAGCAGTGAATTCGCGGGGGAAACCTACGAGCAGTACTTC.

The rearrangement joins TRBV14 to TRBJ1-3; D gene uncertain. V was clipped by 1 base and J by 0 bases, with 10 bases between them. CDR1 is SGHDN, CDR2 FVKESK, per germline. The CDR3 extends over 16 amino acids. The CDR3 DNA follows: TGTGCCAGCAGCCAAGGGCCACGGACCTCTGGAAACACCATATATTTT. Its protein product is CASSQGPRTSGNTIYF.

This clone was counted only a few times. The chain links TRBV27 to TRBJ1-2, with D possibly matching TRBD1 (6 bases). Deletions cut 9 bases from V and 2 bases from J, with 13 bases between. CDR3 length: 13 amino acids. Germline values: CDR1 MNHEY, CDR2 SMNVEV (reference sequence). The CDR3 coding sequence is TGTGCCAGTGGGGGCAGGGTGAACTATGGCTACACCTTC. Its translation is CASGGRVNYGYTF.

J is TRBJ1-4 and V is TRBV14; TRBD1 is a possible D gene (6 bases). The CDR3 extends over 15 amino acids. Looked up from germline, CDR1 is SGHDN and CDR2 is FVKESK. Between the trimmed V and J ends, which lost 4 bases and 2 bases, there was a span of 11 bases. The DNA for the CDR3 is TGTGCCAGCAGCCGAGGAGGGGGGACTAATGAAAAACTGTTTTTT. Protein sequence: CASSRGGGTNEKLFF.

The chain employs TRBV6-5 and TRBJ1-3; D perhaps matches TRBD1 (6 bases). Trimming cost V 2 bases and J 2 bases, with 13 bases left between them. The CDR3 spans 16 residues. Germline V CDR1 and CDR2: MNHEY, SVGAGI. The CDR3 nucleotides are TGTGCCAGCAGTTACGGGTCACCAGGGGCTGGAAACACCATATATTTT. Translating gives CASSYGSPGAGNTIYF.

The V and J genes are TRBV27 and TRBJ2-7; D gene uncertain. Germline-derived CDR1 and CDR2 are MNHEY and SMNVEV (reference sequence). This CDR3 is 11 amino acids long. The germline V and J ends were trimmed by 3 bases and 3 bases, with 3 bases remaining between them. CDR3 nucleotide sequence: TGTGCCAGCAGTTTCCTCTACGAGCAGTACTTC. It translates to CASSFLYEQYF.

The chain combines TRBV6-1 with TRBJ2-1; the match to TRBD2 covers 13 bases. The V segment lost 5 bases and the J segment 7 bases; nucleotides outside the gene matches: 5. Germline CDR1 and CDR2: MNHNS and SASEGT. The CDR3 has 15 residues. CDR3 sequence reads: CASSQTSGRINEQFF. CDR3 bases: TGTGCCAGCAGTCAGACTAGCGGGAGGATAAATGAGCAGTTCTTC.

The chain joins TRBV4-3 to TRBJ2-5; 7 bases are a match to TRBD2. This CDR3 comprises 15 residues. V was clipped by 3 bases and J by 6 bases; unmatched bases: 10. Germline CDR1 reads LGHNA; CDR2 reads YSLEER. The CDR3 is CASSQGWGGVQTQYF. In DNA form, the CDR3 reads TGCGCCAGCAGCCAGGGATGGGGGGGAGTTCAGACCCAGTACTTC.

V gene TRBV6-1 combines with J gene TRBJ1-2; possibly TRBD1 for D (6 bases). V lost 3 bases and J 6 bases, leaving 8 bases between the germline ends. The germline V gene encodes CDR1 MNHNS and CDR2 SASEGT. The CDR3 is made up of 12 amino acids. CDR3 in amino acids: CASSDRGDGYTF. In nucleotides, the CDR3 is TGTGCCAGCAGTGACAGGGGAGATGGCTACACCTTC.

The chain recombines TRBV27 with TRBJ1-6, with D possibly matching TRBD1 (6 bases). The CDR3 length is 14 residues. Germline loops: CDR1 MNHEY, CDR2 SMNVEV (reference sequence). V shed 6 bases and J shed 3 bases, with 9 bases lying between them. CDR3 amino acids: CASRRQDYNSPLHF. CDR3 coding DNA: TGTGCCAGCAGACGACAGGACTATAATTCACCCCTCCACTTT.

CDR3 in DNA: TGTGCTAGTGATGAGTGGGAGAGGACCAAAAACATTCAGTACTTC. Translation gives CASDEWERTKNIQYF. This chain links TRBV12-5 with TRBJ2-4; a weak D match, TRBD2 (5 bases). V shed 7 bases and J shed 2 bases, with 15 bases lying between them. This CDR3 region has 15 residues. Germline V lookup: CDR1 LGHNT, CDR2 FRNRAP.

CDR3 nucleotide sequence: TGTGCCAGCAGTTTCTATAATTCACCCCTCCACTTT. This sequence encodes CASSFYNSPLHF. The chain carries TRBV27 and TRBJ1-6; D is unclear. The germline gives CDR1 MNHEY, CDR2 SMNVEV (reference sequence). The CDR3 covers 12 residues. The V and J ends lost 3 bases and 3 bases respectively, with 0 bases between them.

The chain carries TRBV27 and TRBJ1-1; D unclear. With 4 bases removed from V and 1 base from J, the gap between germline ends came to 10 bases. The CDR3 is 14 residues long. Germline CDR1 MNHEY, CDR2 SMNVEV (reference sequence). The CDR3 loop reads CASSSPGRNTEAFF. CDR3 bases: TGTGCCAGCAGTTCCCCCGGGAGGAACACTGAAGCTTTCTTT.

This chain connects TRBV2 to TRBJ2-1; tentative D call: TRBD1 (6 bases). The CDR3 spans 18 residues. The ends were cut back, 8 bases at V and 1 base at J, with 24 bases in the middle. CDR1 is SNHLY and CDR2 is FYNNEI in the germline V gene. The DNA for the CDR3 is TGTGCCAGCTCATCCGGGACAACCCGTTTATTATCCTACAATGAGCAGTTCTTC. Its protein is CASSSGTTRLLSYNEQFF. The complete variable domain, with remaining parts taken from reference TRBV2 and TRBJ2-1, reads EPEVTQTPSHQVTQMGQEVILRCVPISNHLYFYWYRQILGQKVEFLVSFYNNEISEKSEIFDDQFSVERPDGSNFTLKIRSTKLEDSAMYFCASSSGTTRLLSYNEQFFGPGTRLTVL.

This clone was counted once. The chain joins TRBV28 to TRBJ2-4; 9 bases are shared with TRBD1. Germline V gene sequence: CDR1 MDHEN, CDR2 SYDVKM. J was trimmed by 0 bases and V by 8 bases; bases with no gene match: 8. This CDR3 spans 16 amino acids. This chain's CDR3 is CASLNRGPLAKNIQYF. The DNA for the CDR3 is TGTGCCAGCCTCAACAGGGGGCCCCTAGCCAAAAACATTCAGTACTTC.

CDR3 sequence (DNA): TGTGCCAGCAGTCTTCTTCAGGGAAGCGCAGATACGCAGTATTTT. Its translation: CASSLLQGSADTQYF. The J gene is TRBJ2-3, the V gene TRBV5-4; D is perhaps TRBD1 (5 bases). Germline V gives CDR1 SGHNT, CDR2 YYREEE (reference sequence). Trimming cost V 5 bases and J 4 bases, with 17 bases left between them. This CDR3 contains 15 residues.

The chain links TRBV27 to TRBJ2-1, with 11 positions matching TRBD2. CDR1 and CDR2 (germline): MNHEY, SMNVEV (reference sequence). J lost 4 bases, V lost 5 bases, and 7 bases had no gene match. The CDR3 length is 16 residues. The CDR3 DNA sequence: TGTGCCAGCAGTGGGACCGGGACTAGCGGATACAATGAGCAGTTCTTC. Its translation: CASSGTGTSGYNEQFF.

The CDR3 here is CASSSINTASGAFF. DNA for the CDR3: TGTGCCAGCAGCTCAATAAACACGGCCTCCGGAGCTTTCTTT. V and J are TRBV7-9 and TRBJ1-1; D not certain. Germline V gene sequence: CDR1 SEHNR, CDR2 FQNEAQ (reference sequence). Trimming took 4 bases from V and 10 from J, leaving 19 bases between them. The CDR3 is 14 residues long.

This clone has just one count. This chain joins TRBV15 and TRBJ2-5; 8 bases agree with TRBD2. CDR1 is LNHNV, CDR2 YYDKDF, per germline (reference sequence). The trim removed 0 bases at V and 4 bases at J, leaving 7 bases unmatched. This CDR3 region has 16 residues. Written as DNA, the CDR3 is TGTGCCACCAGCAGAGAGGTCGCGGGGGGCGGAGAGACCCAGTACTTC. Its protein is CATSREVAGGGETQYF.